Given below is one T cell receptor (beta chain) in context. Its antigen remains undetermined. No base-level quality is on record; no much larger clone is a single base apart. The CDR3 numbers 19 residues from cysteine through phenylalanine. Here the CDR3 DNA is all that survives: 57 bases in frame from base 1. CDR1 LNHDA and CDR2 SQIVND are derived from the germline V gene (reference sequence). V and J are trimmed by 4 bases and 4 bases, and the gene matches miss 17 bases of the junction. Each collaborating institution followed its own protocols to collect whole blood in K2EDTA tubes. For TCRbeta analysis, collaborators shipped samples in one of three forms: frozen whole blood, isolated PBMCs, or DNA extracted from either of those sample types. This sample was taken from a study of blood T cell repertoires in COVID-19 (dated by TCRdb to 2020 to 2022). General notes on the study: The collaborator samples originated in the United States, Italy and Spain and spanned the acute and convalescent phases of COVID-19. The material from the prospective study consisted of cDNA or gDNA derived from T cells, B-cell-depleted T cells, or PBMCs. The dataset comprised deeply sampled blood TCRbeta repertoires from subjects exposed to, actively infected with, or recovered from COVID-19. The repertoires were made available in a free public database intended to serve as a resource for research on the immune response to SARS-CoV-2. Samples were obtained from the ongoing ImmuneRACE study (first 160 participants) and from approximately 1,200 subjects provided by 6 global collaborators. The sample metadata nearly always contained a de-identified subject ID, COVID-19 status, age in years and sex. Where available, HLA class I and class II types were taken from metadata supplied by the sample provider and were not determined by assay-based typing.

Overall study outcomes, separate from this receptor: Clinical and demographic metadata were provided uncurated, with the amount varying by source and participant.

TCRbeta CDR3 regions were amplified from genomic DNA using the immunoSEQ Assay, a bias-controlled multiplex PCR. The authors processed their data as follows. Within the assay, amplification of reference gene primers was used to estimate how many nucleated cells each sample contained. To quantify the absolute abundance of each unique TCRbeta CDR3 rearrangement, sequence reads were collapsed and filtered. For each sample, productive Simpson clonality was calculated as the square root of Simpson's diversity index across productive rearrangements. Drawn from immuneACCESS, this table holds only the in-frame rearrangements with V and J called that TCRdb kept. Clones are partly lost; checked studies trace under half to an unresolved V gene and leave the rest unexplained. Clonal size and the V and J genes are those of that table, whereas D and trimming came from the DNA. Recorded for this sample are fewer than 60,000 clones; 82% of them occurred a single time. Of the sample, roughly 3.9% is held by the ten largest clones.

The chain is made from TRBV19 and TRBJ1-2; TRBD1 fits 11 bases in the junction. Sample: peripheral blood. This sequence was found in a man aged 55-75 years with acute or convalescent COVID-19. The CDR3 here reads CASSTPPGTGGLSRYGYTF. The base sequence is TGTGCCAGTAGTACTCCACCCGGGACAGGGGGGCTTTCTCGCTATGGCTACACCTTC.